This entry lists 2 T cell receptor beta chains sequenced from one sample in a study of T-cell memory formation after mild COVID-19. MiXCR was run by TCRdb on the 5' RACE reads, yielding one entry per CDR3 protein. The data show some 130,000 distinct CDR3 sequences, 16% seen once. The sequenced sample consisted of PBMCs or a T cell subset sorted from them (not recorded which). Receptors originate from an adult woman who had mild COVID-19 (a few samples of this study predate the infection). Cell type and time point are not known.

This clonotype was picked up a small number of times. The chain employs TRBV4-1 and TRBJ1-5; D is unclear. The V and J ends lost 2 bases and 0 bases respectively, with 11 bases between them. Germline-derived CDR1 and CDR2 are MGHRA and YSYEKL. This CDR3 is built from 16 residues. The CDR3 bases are TGCGCCAGCAGCCAAATAGCGACGGTTAGCAATCAGCCCCAGCATTTT. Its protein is CASSQIATVSNQPQHF.

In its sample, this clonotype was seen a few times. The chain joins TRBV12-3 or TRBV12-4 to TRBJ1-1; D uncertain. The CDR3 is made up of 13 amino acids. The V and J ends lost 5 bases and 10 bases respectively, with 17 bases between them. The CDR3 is CASSPPRWVGAFF. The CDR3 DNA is TGTGCCAGCAGTCCCCCCCGCTGGGTGGGAGCTTTCTTT.